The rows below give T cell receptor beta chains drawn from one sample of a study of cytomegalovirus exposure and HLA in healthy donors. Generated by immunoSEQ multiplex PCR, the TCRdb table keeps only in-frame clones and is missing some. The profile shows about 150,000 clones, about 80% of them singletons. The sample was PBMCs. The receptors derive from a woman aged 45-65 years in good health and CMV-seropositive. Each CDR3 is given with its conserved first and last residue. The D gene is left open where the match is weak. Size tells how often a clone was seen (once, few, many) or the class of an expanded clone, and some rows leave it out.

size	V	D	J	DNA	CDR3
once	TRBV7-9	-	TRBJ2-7	TGTGCCAGCAGCGTTAAACAGGGGGGGACCTACGAGCAGTACTTC	CASSVKQGGTYEQYF
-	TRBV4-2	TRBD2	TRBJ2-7	TGTGCCAGCAGCCAAGATCTGGCGGGGGGCCCCAAGGGCTACGAGCAGTACTTC	CASSQDLAGGPKGYEQYF
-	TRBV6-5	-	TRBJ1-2	TGTGCCAGCAGTGTCGGACAGTCGCGTTATGGCTACACCTTC	CASSVGQSRYGYTF
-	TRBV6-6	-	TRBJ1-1	TGTGCCAGCAGTTACTCCGGGACACACACTGAAGCTTTCTTT	CASSYSGTHTEAFF
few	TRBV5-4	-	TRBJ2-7	TGTGCCAGCAGCTTCCCGAGCTCCTACGAGCAGTACTTC	CASSFPSSYEQYF
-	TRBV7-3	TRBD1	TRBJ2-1	TGTGCCAGCAGCTTAGGACAGGTCCCCTACAATGAGCAGTTCTTC	CASSLGQVPYNEQFF
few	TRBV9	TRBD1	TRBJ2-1	TGTGCCAGCAGCGTAGCGACAGGGCTAGAGCAGTTCTTC	CASSVATGLEQFF
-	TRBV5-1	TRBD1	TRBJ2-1	TGCGCCAGCAGCGCGGGACAGGGGCCCTACAATGAGCAGTTCTTC	CASSAGQGPYNEQFF
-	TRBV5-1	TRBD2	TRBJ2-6	TGCGCCAGCAGCTATAGCGGGGGGGCCTCGGGGGCCAACGTCCTGACTTTC	CASSYSGGASGANVLTF
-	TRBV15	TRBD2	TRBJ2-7	TGTGCCACCAGCAGAGAAGTACTAGCGGGAGTTCGCGAGCAGTACTTC	CATSREVLAGVREQYF
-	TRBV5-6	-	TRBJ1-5	TGTGCCAGCAGCTTCGGGGGACCATGGCAGCCCCAGCATTTT	CASSFGGPWQPQHF
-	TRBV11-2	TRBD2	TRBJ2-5	TGTGCCAGCAGCTTAGCGACTAGCGGAATAGAGACCCAGTACTTC	CASSLATSGIETQYF
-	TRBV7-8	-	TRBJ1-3	TGTGCCAGCAGCCTCCGGGACACCATATATTTT	CASSLRDTIYF
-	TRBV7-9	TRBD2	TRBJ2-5	TGTGCCAGCAGCTTTATAGCGGGGGTAGAGACCCAGTACTTC	CASSFIAGVETQYF
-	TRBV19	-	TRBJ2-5	TGTGCCAGTAGTTGGACTGAAGAGACCCAGTACTTC	CASSWTEETQYF
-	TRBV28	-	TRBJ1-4	TGTGCCAGCAGTTTATTGGACAGCCTTGCAACTAATGAAAAACTGTTTTTT	CASSLLDSLATNEKLFF
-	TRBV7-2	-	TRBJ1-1	TGTGCCAGCACACGACAGATGAACACTGAAGCTTTCTTT	CASTRQMNTEAFF